These 3 T cell receptor beta chains share one sample of origin, sequenced in a study of shared clonotypes between healthy human individuals. Libraries were prepared by immunoSEQ multiplex PCR; TCRdb keeps only in-frame clonotypes and omits some of them. The data hold 400,000 to 550,000 clones, with 79% observed a single time. Sequenced material: PBMCs. The receptors here all came from a middle-aged woman in good health. Some clones in this sample may be carry-over from other donors' samples.

DNA for the CDR3: TGTGCCAGCAGCTGGGATAGGGGCCGATCGAGCAATCAGCCCCAGCATTTT. It specifies CASSWDRGRSSNQPQHF. This rearrangement joins TRBV28 to TRBJ1-5, with D perhaps TRBD1 (5 bases). The CDR3 sequence is 17 residues long. V shed 6 bases and J shed 1 base, with 19 bases lying between them. Per the germline V gene, CDR1 is MDHEN and CDR2 is SYDVKM.

Turning to this clone: Other DNA sequences in the sample encode the same CDR3. The rearrangement uses TRBV7-3 and TRBJ2-5; 9 bases fit TRBD1. Germline V gene data show CDR1 as SGHTA and CDR2 as FQGTGA. The ends lost 5 bases at V and 5 bases at J; junction bases unmatched: 3. The CDR3 is 13 amino acids. CDR3 sequence reads: CASSLGQGETQYF. In DNA form, the CDR3 reads TGTGCCAGCAGCCTAGGACAGGGGGAGACCCAGTACTTC.

This chain uses TRBV5-4 with TRBJ1-2, with D possibly TRBD1 on 6 matching bases. The length of the CDR3 is 18 residues. Trimming left V 0 bases short and J 6 bases short, with 24 bases between. CDR1 and CDR2 (germline): SGHNT, YYREEE (reference sequence). The CDR3: CASSLGAGGAGRYNGYTF. CDR3 nucleotides: TGTGCCAGCAGCTTGGGGGCCGGGGGGGCAGGGAGATACAATGGCTACACCTTC. Combining the CDR3 with reference TRBV5-4 and TRBJ1-2 gives the whole variable domain ETGVTQSPTHLIKTRGQQVTLRCSSQSGHNTVSWYQQALGQGPQFIFQYYREEENGRGNFPPRFSGLQFPNYSSELNVNALELDDSALYLCASSLGAGGAGRYNGYTFGSGTRLTVV.